Below, 9 T cell receptor beta chains from the same sample are listed, as sequenced in a study of shared clonotypes between healthy human individuals. Produced via immunoSEQ multiplex PCR; TCRdb's table is partial and in-frame only. Here the sample spans around 2.1 million clones, nearly 97% being singletons. Sequencing was done on a sample of naive CD4+ T cells sorted from blood. Subset denoted: CD45RA+ positively selected. These receptors were collected from a man between 18 and 29 years old in good health.

V gene TRBV10-2 combines with J gene TRBJ2-1; D may match TRBD1 or TRBD2 (7 bases each). Deletions cut 10 bases from V and 5 bases from J, with 15 bases between. The germline V gene encodes CDR1 WSHSY and CDR2 SAAADI. The CDR3 has 13 residues. CDR3 coding DNA: TGCGCCACCAGGGGGGGGATGAACAATGAGCAGTTCTTC. It yields the protein CATRGGMNNEQFF.

This clone was seen a few times. The rearrangement uses TRBV30 and TRBJ1-1, with 7 bases that match TRBD1. The germline CDR1 and CDR2 sequences are GTSNPN and SVGIG (reference sequence). Losses at the gene ends were 3 bases for V and 8 bases for J; bases not matched to a gene: 6. This CDR3 has 12 residues. The CDR3 reads CAWRSDRSEAFF. DNA of the CDR3: TGTGCCTGGAGGTCGGACAGGTCAGAAGCTTTCTTT.

The J gene is TRBJ1-1, the V gene TRBV5-1, with D tentatively TRBD1 (5 bases). The CDR3 contains 16 residues. Trimming took 4 bases from V and 0 from J, leaving 16 bases between them. Per the germline V gene, CDR1 is SGHRS and CDR2 is YFSETQ. CDR3 DNA sequence: TGCGCCAGCAGCGACGTAAGGGGACCGATGAACACTGAAGCTTTCTTT. It is translated as CASSDVRGPMNTEAFF.

The genes are TRBV18 and TRBJ1-4; D unresolved. The CDR3 contains 17 residues. Germline assignment: CDR1 KGHSH and CDR2 LQKENI. Trimming took 8 bases from V and 0 from J, leaving 19 bases between them. The DNA of the CDR3 is TGTGCCAGCCGCCTTGTGGGAGGGAAAGCAACTAATGAAAAACTGTTTTTT. Amino acid sequence: CASRLVGGKATNEKLFF. The full variable domain, completed using reference TRBV18 and TRBJ1-4, is NAGVMQNPRHLVRRRGQEARLRCSPMKGHSHVYWYRQLPEEGLKFMVYLQKENIIDESGMPKERFSAEFPKEGPSILRIQQVVRGDSAAYFCASRLVGGKATNEKLFFGSGTQLSVL.

This clone was seen a few times. The J gene is TRBJ1-1, the V gene TRBV5-1, with a possible D match to TRBD1 (5 bases). Per germline, CDR1 SGHRS and CDR2 YFSETQ. V dropped 2 bases and J dropped 6 bases, with 14 bases sitting between them. The CDR3 is made up of 14 amino acids. This CDR3 is CASSLSWYRPEAFF. DNA for the CDR3: TGCGCCAGCAGCTTAAGTTGGTACAGGCCTGAAGCTTTCTTT.

The rearrangement uses TRBV5-6 and TRBJ2-2, with a tentative D call TRBD2 (6 bases). Trimming removed 4 bases from V and 6 bases from J, with 10 bases in between. The CDR3 totals 13 residues. In germline, CDR1 is SGHDT, CDR2 YYEEEE. CDR3: CASSPPGAGELFF. DNA of the CDR3: TGTGCCAGCAGCCCCCCGGGGGCCGGGGAGCTGTTTTTT.

The chain joins TRBV7-9 to TRBJ2-7; 9 bases align to TRBD1. Germline trimming cut 4 bases from V and 12 bases from J; bases unmatched to any gene: 4. The CDR3 length is 11 residues. In germline, CDR1 is SEHNR, CDR2 FQNEAQ (reference sequence). CDR3: CASSYGTGSYF. The CDR3 bases are TGTGCCAGCAGCTACGGGACAGGGTCGTACTTC.

This clone was detected once. This sequence joins TRBV25-1 and TRBJ2-7; 10 positions match TRBD2. The CDR3 covers 12 residues. Germline CDR1 and CDR2: MGHDK and SYGVNS. Trimming at V came to 4 bases and at J to 7 bases, leaving 1 base not matched to a gene. CDR3 region: CASSALAGEQYF. CDR3 DNA sequence: TGTGCCAGCAGTGCACTAGCGGGAGAGCAGTACTTC.

This rearrangement joins TRBV2 to TRBJ1-2; 7 bases agree with TRBD1. The CDR3 is made up of 13 amino acids. V gave up 6 bases and J gave up 2 bases; unmatched junction bases: 3. Germline CDR1 is SNHLY and CDR2 is FYNNEI. In DNA, the CDR3 is TGTGCCAGCAGCAGGACAGGAAACTATGGCTACACCTTC. Translating gives CASSRTGNYGYTF.